This entry describes one T cell receptor (beta chain). Its cognate antigen is unknown. This sample was included in a study of monozygotic twins with inflammatory bowel disease. Collection yielded roughly 2.6 ml of blood per donor. For every TCR library, about 3,500 ng of total RNA was used. Reprocessing the 5' RACE reads, TCRdb reports a single entry for every CDR3 protein and omits DNA. Here the sample table reports hundreds of thousands of distinct CDR3 sequences. The CDR3 sequence is 15 residues long. Per germline, CDR1 SGHTA and CDR2 FQGTGA. General study findings and limits: Among IBD patients, TCRbeta diversity (inverse Simpson) was lower than in healthy co-twins. Support was absent for any single strong signal or clonotype linked to IBD.

This sequence joins TRBV7-3 and TRBJ2-2; the TCRdb D gene call, TRBD2, has no DNA to confirm it. The clonotype originates from a human donor with ulcerative colitis or Crohn's disease, or a healthy co-twin of an affected twin (not recorded which). Material for sequencing was blood. The CDR3 sequence is CASSSGLVNTGELFF.